The T cell receptor beta chain described here comes from a study of cytomegalovirus exposure and HLA in healthy donors. General observations from the study: Later on, a genetic analysis was performed. It linked a missense variant in DCLRE1C with V- and J-gene trimming of TCR beta. Most TCR sequences showed up rarely, but some public TCRs showed up in many donors. As confirmed in vitro, a few CMV-associated chains were specific for CMV antigens. What a later analysis showed was that several of the most significant clusters appeared linked to common viral pathogens.

The PCR contained 60 Vbeta and 13 Jbeta primers. Clones were read by immunoSEQ multiplex PCR, and TCRdb kept only the in-frame ones, dropping some. The sample shows 150,000 to 200,000 clones, about an eighth of them seen only once. V dropped 5 bases and J dropped 6 bases, with 10 bases sitting between them. There are 13 residues in the CDR3. Germline values: CDR1 SGHTA, CDR2 FQGNSA. For this clone: Its antigen is not identified.

Sequencing was done on a sample of PBMCs. The sequence was obtained from a man aged 50-59 years in good health and CMV-seropositive. The chain joins TRBV7-2 to TRBJ2-2, with D unclear. The CDR3 loop is CASSPRRAGELFF. The CDR3 nucleotides read TGTGCCAGCAGCCCCCGGAGAGCCGGGGAGCTGTTTTTT. The variable domain in full, completed from reference TRBV7-2 and TRBJ2-2, reads GAGVSQSPSNKVTEKGKDVELRCDPISGHTALYWYRQSLGQGLEFLIYFQGNSAPDKSGLPSDRFSAERTGGSVSTLTIQRTQQEDSAVYLCASSPRRAGELFFGEGSRLTVL.